Presented here are 10 T cell receptor beta chains from one specimen sequenced in a study of blood T cell repertoires in COVID-19. The protocol was immunoSEQ multiplex PCR, while the TCRdb copy is restricted to in-frame clones and leaves out a portion. The sample consists of approximately 200,000 clones, around 87% of them appearing once. The sequenced material came from peripheral blood. The receptors were sampled from a woman aged 25-40 years with active or convalescent COVID-19.

This clone was seen once. The rearrangement links TRBV6-1 to TRBJ2-5, with a tentative D call TRBD1 (5 bases). CDR1 is MNHNS, CDR2 SASEGT, per germline. V lost 0 bases to trimming and J lost 5 bases, with 16 bases between them. The length of the CDR3 is 16 residues. CDR3 in amino acids: CASSEAGSDIGETQYF. CDR3 sequence (DNA): TGTGCCAGCAGTGAAGCGGGTTCGGACATAGGGGAGACCCAGTACTTC.

The rearrangement joins TRBV9 to TRBJ2-3; 10 nucleotides line up with TRBD2. Germline CDR1 SGDLS, CDR2 YYNGEE. Trimming at V came to 0 bases and at J to 2 bases, leaving 3 bases not matched to a gene. The CDR3 contains 16 residues. CDR3 region: CASSVGLAGATDTQYF. The CDR3 bases are TGTGCCAGCAGCGTAGGGCTAGCGGGAGCCACAGATACGCAGTATTTT.

The gene calls are TRBV2 and TRBJ2-7, with 12 bases that match TRBD2. CDR1 and CDR2 from the germline V gene are SNHLY and FYNNEI. This CDR3 contains 15 residues. Unmatched junction bases numbered 8, after V lost 6 bases and J lost 5 bases. The CDR3 DNA reads as TGTGCCAGCAGGGAGACTAGCGGGAGAATCGACGAGCAGTACTTC. It encodes CASRETSGRIDEQYF. The whole variable domain, filled in from reference TRBV2 and TRBJ2-7, reads EPEVTQTPSHQVTQMGQEVILRCVPISNHLYFYWYRQILGQKVEFLVSFYNNEISEKSEIFDDQFSVERPDGSNFTLKIRSTKLEDSAMYFCASRETSGRIDEQYFGPGTRLTVT.

J is TRBJ1-2 and V is TRBV29-1; a weak D match, TRBD1 (6 bases). Germline V gene lookup returns CDR1 SQVTM and CDR2 ANQGSEA. The V gene lost 3 bases and the J gene lost 5 bases, with 19 bases spanning the gap. The CDR3 is made up of 15 amino acids. This CDR3 is CSVDLAVEGEYGYTF. The CDR3 region has the DNA TGCAGCGTTGATCTAGCGGTGGAGGGGGAATATGGCTACACCTTC.

This chain joins TRBV5-1 and TRBJ2-1, with 9 bases that match TRBD1. Germline V CDR1 and CDR2: SGHRS, YFSETQ. Unmatched junction bases numbered 7, after V lost 7 bases and J lost 2 bases. CDR3 size: 15 residues. The CDR3 nucleotides are TGCGCCAGCTATAGGGACAGGGCCGCCTACAATGAGCAGTTCTTC. As protein: CASYRDRAAYNEQFF.

J is TRBJ1-2 and V is TRBV5-1; 7 positions agree with TRBD1. This CDR3 has 14 amino acids. The trim removed 5 bases at V and 4 bases at J, leaving 8 bases unmatched. Per germline, CDR1 SGHRS and CDR2 YFSETQ. The CDR3 DNA follows: TGCGCCAGCAGGCCTCCAGGGACAGCCTATGGCTACACCTTC. It codes for CASRPPGTAYGYTF.

This clone has just a few counts. The DNA for the CDR3 is TGTGCCAGCAGTAAACCCCAGGGGGGCAATCAGCCCCAGCATTTT. Encoded protein: CASSKPQGGNQPQHF. The chain carries TRBV28 and TRBJ1-5; 7 bases align to TRBD1. Germline V gives CDR1 MDHEN, CDR2 SYDVKM. The trim removed 5 bases at V and 2 bases at J, leaving 6 bases unmatched. The CDR3 consists of 15 residues.

The rearrangement uses TRBV5-8 and TRBJ2-6; D not resolved. The length of the CDR3 is 15 residues. Germline assignment: CDR1 SGHTS and CDR2 YDEGEE. V lost 4 bases, J lost 2 bases, and 10 bases lay in between. The CDR3 loop reads CASSPVLPGANVLTF. The DNA for the CDR3 is TGTGCCAGCAGCCCGGTGCTTCCTGGGGCCAACGTCCTGACTTTC.

This clone was detected only once. The DNA is left out, because the CDR3 cannot be placed on it with certainty; the CDR3 is given as TCRdb lists it. This chain uses TRBV3-1 (or the pseudogene TRBV3-2) with TRBJ2-2; the table's TRBD2 call for D was not verified on the DNA. The CDR3 is 15 amino acids in total, end residues counted. CDR1 and CDR2 from the germline V gene are LGHDT and YNNKEL (reference sequence). CDR3 amino acids: CASSQDRVPGGSCFF.

The V gene is TRBV30, the J gene TRBJ1-4; D gene unclear. The CDR3 runs 14 residues. The ends were cut back, 0 bases at V and 0 bases at J, with 5 bases in the middle. From germline, CDR1 is GTSNPN and CDR2 SVGIG (reference sequence). The CDR3 coding sequence is TGTGCCTGGAGTGTGAGTTCAACTAATGAAAAACTGTTTTTT. This encodes CAWSVSSTNEKLFF. Drawing the rest from reference TRBV30 and TRBJ1-4, the complete variable domain is SQTIHQWPATLVQPVGSPLSLECTVEGTSNPNLYWYRQAAGRGLQLLFYSVGIGQISSEVPQNLSASRPQDRQFILSSKKLLLSDSGFYLCAWSVSSTNEKLFFGSGTQLSVL.